These 7 T cell receptor beta chains were all obtained from the same sample, sequenced in a study of blood T cell repertoires in COVID-19. Produced via immunoSEQ multiplex PCR; TCRdb's table is partial and in-frame only. The sample includes around 250,000 clones, 90% of them seen just once. Input material: PBMCs or T cells enriched from blood (not recorded which). These receptors all stem from a man aged 45-65 years who had been exposed to COVID-19.

The rearrangement uses TRBV5-1 and TRBJ1-1, with D maybe TRBD1 (6 bases). From germline, CDR1 is SGHRS and CDR2 YFSETQ. The CDR3 sequence is 14 residues long. The V gene lost 2 bases and the J gene lost 3 bases, with 11 bases spanning the gap. The CDR3 nucleotides read TGCGCCAGCAGCTTTCAGGGGCTGGACACTGAAGCTTTCTTT. It is translated as CASSFQGLDTEAFF.

The V gene is TRBV29-1, the J gene TRBJ1-1; D is unresolved. Germline V gene sequence: CDR1 SQVTM, CDR2 ANQGSEA. V was clipped by 6 bases and J by 1 base, with 9 bases between them. The CDR3 is 12 residues long. The DNA of the CDR3 is TGCAGCGTCTCGACTGGGAACACTGAAGCTTTCTTT. This codes for CSVSTGNTEAFF. The full variable domain, rest sourced from reference TRBV29-1 and TRBJ1-1, is SAVISQKPSRDICQRGTSLTIQCQVDSQVTMMFWYRQQPGQSLTLIATANQGSEATYESGFVIDKFPISRPNLTFSTLTVSNMSPEDSSIYLCSVSTGNTEAFFGQGTRLTVV.

The chain couples TRBV4-1 to TRBJ2-7; 9 nucleotides align to TRBD1. This CDR3 comprises 15 residues. The germline CDR1 and CDR2 sequences are MGHRA and YSYEKL. V gave up 0 bases and J gave up 7 bases; unmatched junction bases: 7. The CDR3 DNA reads as TGCGCCAGCAGCCAAGACACAGGGGGCACGCGGGAGCAGTACTTC. It is translated as CASSQDTGGTREQYF.

The chain is built from TRBV15 and TRBJ2-5, with TRBD2 identical over 12 bases. V trimming: 4 bases; J trimming: 7 bases; junction bases outside the gene matches: 10. CDR1 is LNHNV, CDR2 YYDKDF, per germline (reference sequence). This CDR3 comprises 16 residues. The chain's CDR3 is CATSIRLAGVTGTQYF. The CDR3 region has the DNA TGTGCCACCAGCATTAGACTAGCGGGAGTAACGGGGACCCAGTACTTC.

A remark on this clone: One end of the junction does not line up with germline, which may come from a read error. The chain combines TRBV28 with TRBJ1-4, with D perhaps matching TRBD1 (5 bases). The CDR3 extends over 15 amino acids. Germline-derived CDR1 and CDR2 are MDHEN and SYDVKM. The CDR3 spells CASSLSPGIGEKLFF. CDR3 nucleotide sequence: TGTGCCAGCAGCTTATCTCCAGGGATCGGCGAAAAACTGTTTTTT. The full variable domain, completed using reference TRBV28 and TRBJ1-4, is DVKVTQSSRYLVKRTGEKVFLECVQDMDHENMFWYRQDPGLGLRLIYFSYDVKMKEKGDIPEGYSVSREKKERFSLILESASTNQTSMYLCASSLSPGIGEKLFFGSGTQLSVL.

As DNA, the CDR3 is TGTGCCAGTAGGATGGGGACACGTGCTGAGCAGTTCTTC. Protein product: CASRMGTRAEQFF. The V gene is TRBV6-5, the J gene TRBJ2-1; D is possibly TRBD1 (6 bases). The CDR3 is 13 residues long. Germline CDR1 reads MNHEY; CDR2 reads SVGAGI. The ends were cut back, 9 bases at V and 9 bases at J, with 18 bases in the middle.

V and J are TRBV27 and TRBJ2-5, with D unresolved. Germline CDR1 reads MNHEY; CDR2 reads SMNVEV (reference sequence). V shed 3 bases and J shed 2 bases, with 7 bases lying between them. The length of the CDR3 is 13 residues. CDR3 sequence (DNA): TGTGCCAGCAGTTTTGTGCAGCAAGAGACCCAGTACTTC. Translation: CASSFVQQETQYF.